The 32 T cell receptor beta chains in this list originate from one sample, sequenced in a study of T cells after yellow fever vaccination. One entry per CDR3 protein, called by TCRdb with MiXCR from the 5' RACE reads. The sample shows about 320,000 distinct CDR3 sequences, roughly 10% of them seen only once. Here the sequenced sample was CD4+ T cells sorted from PBMCs, taken 45 days after the yellow fever booster vaccination. These receptors all come from a man younger than 35 who received the YFV17D yellow fever vaccine.

The chain is built from TRBV4-3 and TRBJ2-2; 9 bases agree with TRBD1. The CDR3 has 15 amino acids. CDR1 LGHNA and CDR2 YSLEER come from the germline V gene. Unmatched junction bases numbered 4, after V lost 5 bases and J lost 3 bases. CDR3 sequence: CASSYRQGDTGELFF. CDR3 coding DNA: TGCGCCAGCAGCTACCGACAGGGGGACACCGGGGAGCTGTTTTTT.

This chain connects TRBV6-6 to TRBJ1-6, with TRBD1 identical over 8 bases. The trim removed 6 bases at V and 2 bases at J, leaving 6 bases unmatched. The germline V gene encodes CDR1 MNHNY and CDR2 SVGAGI (reference sequence). The CDR3 is 16 residues long. The CDR3, as DNA: TGTGCCAGCAGAGACGCACAGGGGGCCTATAATTCACCCCTCCACTTT. As protein: CASRDAQGAYNSPLHF.

This rearrangement joins TRBV7-2 to TRBJ2-5, with 10 bases matching TRBD2. Germline CDR1 reads SGHTA; CDR2 reads FQGNSA. The junction had 4 bases not matched to a gene; V was cut back by 5 bases and J by 4 bases. The CDR3 totals 14 residues. The CDR3: CASSPRLAGETQYF. The CDR3 DNA follows: TGTGCCAGCAGCCCCCGACTAGCGGGAGAGACCCAGTACTTC.

This clonotype is a singleton in its sample. The chain carries TRBV11-1 and TRBJ2-5; 7 nucleotides align to TRBD2. This CDR3 has 15 residues. Trimming took 5 bases from V and 5 from J; bases not matched to a gene: 11. Germline CDR1 SGHAT, CDR2 FQDESV (reference sequence). The CDR3 sequence: CASSHSMTSRETQYF. The CDR3, as DNA: TGTGCCAGCAGCCACTCAATGACTAGCAGGGAGACCCAGTACTTC. The whole variable domain, filled in from reference TRBV11-1 and TRBJ2-5, reads EAEVAQSPRYKITEKSQAVAFWCDPISGHATLYWYRQILGQGPELLVQFQDESVVDDSQLPKDRFSAERLKGVDSTLKIQPAELGDSAMYLCASSHSMTSRETQYFGPGTRLLVL.

Only a few counts were recorded for this clonotype. At one of its ends the junction is not consistent with the germline gene, which may arise from a read error. The rearrangement links TRBV9 to TRBJ2-5; no firm D call. CDR1 is SGDLS, CDR2 YYNGEE, per germline. The CDR3 covers 12 residues. CDR3 residues: CASSASSTTQCF. Here the CDR3 DNA reads TGTGCCAGCAGCGCGTCTTCGACGACCCAGTGCTTC.

In its sample, this clonotype was seen many times. The chain combines TRBV6-5 with TRBJ2-2; tentatively, D is TRBD2 (6 bases). This CDR3 region has 16 residues. Trimming stripped 7 bases from V and 2 bases from J, with 17 bases between. CDR1 and CDR2 from the germline V gene are MNHEY and SVGAGI. In DNA, the CDR3 is TGTGCCAGCACCGATCCGGCGGGAACAAACACCGGGGAGCTGTTTTTT. Translated: CASTDPAGTNTGELFF.

This clonotype came up many times. J is TRBJ2-5 and V is TRBV20-1; D unresolved. Germline V lookup: CDR1 DFQATT, CDR2 SNEGSKA (reference sequence). The CDR3 spans 13 residues. In nucleotides, the CDR3 is TGCAGCGCCCCCCGGAGCCCACGGGAGACCCAGTACTTC. Its translation: CSAPRSPRETQYF.

J is TRBJ2-2 and V is TRBV12-3 or TRBV12-4, with D uncertain. The CDR3 loop spans 15 amino acids. The V and J ends lost 6 bases and 4 bases respectively, with 15 bases between them. The CDR3, as DNA: TGTGCCAGCAGGGGCGACCACCGGGCCACCGGGGAGCTGTTTTTT. Protein product: CASRGDHRATGELFF.

This clonotype was found many times. The gene calls are TRBV28 and TRBJ1-2; unclear D gene. Germline CDR1 MDHEN, CDR2 SYDVKM. This CDR3 contains 13 residues. V lost 3 bases and J 5 bases, leaving 10 bases between the germline ends. CDR3 protein: CASSFAQSYGYTF. CDR3 DNA sequence: TGTGCCAGCAGTTTTGCACAGTCTTATGGCTACACCTTC.

This clonotype appeared a few times. This chain uses TRBV28 with TRBJ1-2; a possible D gene is TRBD1 (5 bases). The CDR3 has 12 amino acids. The germline CDR1 and CDR2 sequences are MDHEN and SYDVKM. V lost 10 bases to trimming and J lost 7 bases, with 16 bases between them. The CDR3 nucleotides read TGTGCCACCCGGACGGTGGGGGGTGGCTACACCTTC. This translates into CATRTVGGGYTF.

The chain is built from TRBV12-3 or TRBV12-4 and TRBJ1-2; tentative D call: TRBD1 (6 bases). V shed 7 bases and J shed 4 bases, with 16 bases lying between them. The CDR3 loop spans 14 amino acids. The CDR3 nucleotides read TGTGCCAGCACCCACAGGGAACCATTCTATGGCTACACCTTC. Its translation: CASTHREPFYGYTF.

This clonotype was picked up a small number of times. The rearrangement joins TRBV5-1 to TRBJ2-7; 9 bases map to TRBD1. After removal of 4 bases from V and 4 bases from J, the junction contained 6 bases not matched to a gene. The CDR3 is 14 amino acids. Germline CDR1 is SGHRS and CDR2 is YFSETQ. The CDR3 loop is CASSATGQGYEQYV. CDR3 in DNA: TGCGCCAGCAGCGCAACGGGACAGGGTTACGAGCAGTACGTC.

This rearrangement joins TRBV10-3 to TRBJ1-5, with TRBD1 matching over 9 bases. V dropped 6 bases and J dropped 4; count of bases not matched to a gene: 4. The CDR3 sequence is 14 residues long. The germline V gene has CDR1 ENHRY and CDR2 SYGVKD. CDR3 sequence (DNA): TGTGCCATCAGCCCGGGACAGGGTAATCAGCCCCAGCATTTT. Translating it yields CAISPGQGNQPQHF.

This clonotype was recorded at least ten times. The chain couples TRBV4-2 to TRBJ1-3; TRBD1 aligns across 7 bases. V was clipped by 4 bases and J by 4 bases; unmatched bases: 7. The germline V gene encodes CDR1 LGHNA and CDR2 YNFKEQ. This CDR3 contains 15 residues. The CDR3 region is CASSPTGVEGNTIYF. CDR3 DNA sequence: TGTGCCAGCAGCCCCACAGGGGTGGAAGGAAACACCATATATTTT.

The chain has TRBV29-1 and TRBJ2-5, with 7 bases lining up with TRBD1. CDR3 length equals 13 residues. V dropped 6 bases and J dropped 5; count of bases not matched to a gene: 9. The V gene's germline CDR1 is SQVTM and CDR2 ANQGSEA. CDR3 coding DNA: TGCAGCGTCGAGGGACAGTCCAAGGAGACCCAGTACTTC. This sequence encodes CSVEGQSKETQYF.

Only a few counts were recorded for this clonotype. The chain carries TRBV10-3 and TRBJ1-1; no clear D gene. The germline gives CDR1 ENHRY, CDR2 SYGVKD. This CDR3 comprises 13 residues. Trimming took 6 bases from V and 1 from J, leaving 9 bases between them. The CDR3: CAISGLANTEAFF. The CDR3 coding sequence is TGTGCCATCAGCGGACTGGCGAACACTGAAGCTTTCTTT.

The V call is TRBV4-1, the J call TRBJ1-2; D might be TRBD1 (6 bases). This CDR3 region has 14 residues. The ends were cut back, 0 bases at V and 2 bases at J, with 7 bases in the middle. The germline V gene has CDR1 MGHRA and CDR2 YSYEKL. For the CDR3, the DNA is TGCGCCAGCAGCCAAGAACAGGGAAACTATGGCTACACCTTC. Protein sequence: CASSQEQGNYGYTF.

The chain joins TRBV5-4 to TRBJ1-1, with no clear D. The CDR3 has 14 amino acids. V was shortened by 2 bases and J by 0 bases, with 8 bases between the two germline ends. Germline V gene lookup returns CDR1 SGHNT and CDR2 YYREEE (reference sequence). The CDR3 sequence is CASSLAVMNTEAFF. DNA for the CDR3: TGTGCCAGCAGCTTAGCGGTGATGAACACTGAAGCTTTCTTT. The whole variable domain, filled in from reference TRBV5-4 and TRBJ1-1, reads ETGVTQSPTHLIKTRGQQVTLRCSSQSGHNTVSWYQQALGQGPQFIFQYYREEENGRGNFPPRFSGLQFPNYSSELNVNALELDDSALYLCASSLAVMNTEAFFGQGTRLTVV.

This clonotype was counted only a few times. The rearrangement joins TRBV5-6 to TRBJ2-5; possibly TRBD2 for D (7 bases). The CDR3 is made up of 15 amino acids. CDR1 is SGHDT and CDR2 is YYEEEE in the germline V gene. V dropped 4 bases and J dropped 4 bases, with 17 bases sitting between them. The CDR3 DNA follows: TGTGCCAGCAGCCGGGGGGCAGGGGTAGGAGAGACCCAGTACTTC. Translated: CASSRGAGVGETQYF.

This clonotype has more than one count but fewer than ten. The V gene is TRBV6-6, the J gene TRBJ2-5; possibly TRBD2 for D (5 bases). Trimming shortened V by 7 bases and J by 5 bases, and 14 bases separated the two germline ends. The CDR3 is made up of 13 amino acids. Germline V CDR1 and CDR2: MNHNY, SVGAGI (reference sequence). The CDR3 coding sequence is TGTGCCAGCACCCCGGACTGGCCCGAGACCCAGTACTTC. This codes for CASTPDWPETQYF.

The J gene is TRBJ1-2, the V gene TRBV18; tentative D call: TRBD1 (5 bases). The CDR3 extends over 16 amino acids. V lost 4 bases, J lost 1 base, and 16 bases lay in between. The germline V gene encodes CDR1 KGHSH and CDR2 LQKENI. CDR3 sequence: CASSLGTPHNNYGYTF. CDR3 bases: TGTGCCAGCTCACTCGGGACGCCGCACAATAACTATGGCTACACCTTC.

In its sample, this clonotype was seen a few times. CDR3 residues: CAISEGGWAEAFF. The CDR3 DNA follows: TGTGCCATCAGTGAGGGTGGGTGGGCTGAAGCTTTCTTT. This chain joins TRBV10-3 and TRBJ1-1; D gene unclear. The CDR3 consists of 13 residues. CDR1 ENHRY and CDR2 SYGVKD come from the germline V gene. The V and J ends lost 2 bases and 6 bases respectively, with 10 bases between them.

The chain links TRBV2 to TRBJ1-1; tentative D call: TRBD1 (5 bases). Germline-derived CDR1 and CDR2 are SNHLY and FYNNEI. Trimming cost V 3 bases and J 5 bases, with 10 bases left between them. The CDR3 is 13 residues long. The CDR3 bases are TGTGCCAGCAGTGACAGCAGGGATACTGAAGCTTTCTTT. Amino acid sequence: CASSDSRDTEAFF.

This clonotype was counted only a few times. CDR3 DNA: TGTGCCAGCAGCTTTCCGGGGCGAACCTACGAGCAGTACTTC. Translated: CASSFPGRTYEQYF. V gene TRBV7-9 combines with J gene TRBJ2-7; D tentatively fits TRBD1 or TRBD2 (5 bases each). There are 14 residues in the CDR3. Germline CDR1 SEHNR, CDR2 FQNEAQ (reference sequence). V was clipped by 3 bases and J by 2 bases, with 11 bases between them.

V is TRBV10-2 and J is TRBJ2-3; 8 bases map to TRBD2. Germline V CDR1 and CDR2: WSHSY, SAAADI. CDR3 size: 16 residues. J was trimmed by 6 bases and V by 6 bases; bases with no gene match: 14. CDR3 sequence reads: CASSFGLAGGSDTQYF. The CDR3 bases are TGCGCCAGCAGCTTCGGACTAGCCGGGGGGTCGGATACGCAGTATTTT.

This clonotype has only a few counts. The rearrangement uses TRBV5-1 and TRBJ2-7, with TRBD1 identical over 7 bases. CDR1 is SGHRS, CDR2 YFSETQ, per germline. Trimming took 4 bases from V and 2 from J; bases not matched to a gene: 3. The CDR3 has 13 residues. The CDR3 loop reads CASSPGGAYEQYF. The CDR3 nucleotides are TGCGCCAGCAGCCCAGGGGGTGCCTACGAGCAGTACTTC.

There are many counts of this clonotype. CDR3 residues: CASSSRGSSYNSPLHF. In nucleotides, the CDR3 is TGTGCCAGCAGTTCCCGGGGAAGCTCCTATAATTCACCCCTCCACTTT. This chain joins TRBV27 and TRBJ1-6; D unclear. Germline values: CDR1 MNHEY, CDR2 SMNVEV (reference sequence). Trimming removed 4 bases from V and 0 bases from J, with 10 bases in between. This CDR3 has 16 amino acids.

The chain has TRBV10-3 and TRBJ2-3; 8 bases are a match to TRBD2. The CDR3 has 15 amino acids. The junction had 4 bases not matched to a gene; V was cut back by 4 bases and J by 1 base. Germline lookup yields CDR1 ENHRY and CDR2 SYGVKD. The CDR3 sequence: CAISGAAGGTDTQYF. The CDR3 DNA sequence: TGTGCCATCAGTGGAGCAGCGGGGGGCACAGATACGCAGTATTTT.

The sample holds many counts of this clonotype. V gene TRBV3-1 combines with J gene TRBJ2-3, with D maybe TRBD2 (5 bases). This CDR3 has 15 residues. Trimming removed 8 bases at V and 1 base at J, with 16 bases between. Looked up from germline, CDR1 is LGHDT and CDR2 is YNNKEL (reference sequence). The CDR3 DNA reads TGTGCCAGCTCGACCCTCTTGCGGGGCACAGATACGCAGTATTTT. This translates into CASSTLLRGTDTQYF.

Ten or more counts support this clonotype. This chain connects TRBV4-3 to TRBJ2-1; D call uncertain. V gave up 0 bases and J gave up 7 bases, with 13 bases separating them. CDR1 LGHNA and CDR2 YSLEER come from the germline V gene. The CDR3 consists of 15 residues. In nucleotides, the CDR3 is TGCGCCAGCAGCCAAGACGGAGCTTGGATGAATGAGCAGTTCTTC. The encoded protein is CASSQDGAWMNEQFF.

The chain has TRBV18 and TRBJ1-1; unclear D gene. This CDR3 contains 13 residues. Trimming took off 6 bases at V and 3 bases at J, with 11 bases between the two ends. CDR1 is KGHSH, CDR2 LQKENI, per germline. The CDR3 sequence is CASSLGWDTEAFF. CDR3 sequence (DNA): TGTGCCAGCTCCCTAGGGTGGGACACTGAAGCTTTCTTT.

The chain couples TRBV11-2 to TRBJ2-1, with D unclear. The V gene lost 7 bases and the J gene lost 7 bases, with 14 bases spanning the gap. CDR1 and CDR2 from the germline V gene are SGHAT and FQNNGV. CDR3 length equals 13 residues. CDR3 coding DNA: TGTGCCAGCACCCAGCACGAGAGGAATGAGCAGTTCTTC. Its protein product is CASTQHERNEQFF.